These 17 T cell receptor beta chains were sequenced from one sample in a study of CD8+CD57+ T cells in acquired aplastic anemia. In patients chosen for sequencing, flow cytometry had shown CD8+CD57+ cell expansion. TCR beta VDJ and CDR3 profiling used genomic DNA as template. TCRdb redid the calling of the reads with MiXCR, one entry per CDR3 protein. The repertoire holds around 430,000 distinct CDR3 sequences, with under 40% as singletons. Sequencing was done on a sample of sorted CD4+, CD8+, or CD8+CD57+ T cells (not recorded which) from PBMCs. The origin of the receptors is a human donor with aplastic anemia.

The chain uses TRBV11-1 and TRBJ2-1; maybe TRBD1 (6 bases). This CDR3 comprises 17 residues. Between the trimmed V and J ends, which lost 2 bases and 7 bases, there was a span of 21 bases. Germline loops: CDR1 SGHAT, CDR2 FQDESV (reference sequence). CDR3 amino acids: CASSLSRQWGQGNEQFF. The CDR3 DNA reads as TGTGCCAGCAGCTTAAGTCGTCAGTGGGGGCAGGGGAATGAGCAGTTCTTC.

This clonotype was counted a few times. This chain joins TRBV7-9 and TRBJ2-1; D call uncertain. V gave up 2 bases and J gave up 8 bases, with 4 bases separating them. The CDR3 contains 11 residues. Germline loops: CDR1 SEHNR, CDR2 FQNEAQ (reference sequence). CDR3 nucleotides: TGTGCCAGCAGCTTAATTGATGAGCAGTTCTTC. Protein sequence: CASSLIDEQFF.

This clonotype has just a few counts. The chain is built from TRBV29-1 and TRBJ1-1; D possibly corresponds to TRBD1 (6 bases). The germline V and J ends were trimmed by 7 bases and 1 base, with 13 bases remaining between them. The CDR3 consists of 13 residues. Germline assignment: CDR1 SQVTM and CDR2 ANQGSEA. The CDR3: CSAPGDSNTEAFF. As DNA, the CDR3 is TGCAGCGCCCCAGGGGATTCGAACACTGAAGCTTTCTTT.

This clonotype was seen ten or more times. V gene TRBV9 combines with J gene TRBJ2-7, with D maybe TRBD1 (5 bases). This CDR3 comprises 14 residues. Germline V CDR1 and CDR2: SGDLS, YYNGEE. The V gene lost 0 bases and the J gene lost 6 bases, with 13 bases spanning the gap. Written as DNA, the CDR3 is TGTGCCAGCAGCGTAGAGGCGGACACCCTCGAGCAGTACTTC. As protein: CASSVEADTLEQYF.

This clonotype has ten or more counts. V usage is TRBV20-1 and J usage is TRBJ2-7, with D possibly matching TRBD1 (5 bases). This CDR3 has 13 amino acids. Trimming cost V 3 bases and J 0 bases, with 9 bases left between them. Per the germline V gene, CDR1 is DFQATT and CDR2 is SNEGSKA (reference sequence). CDR3 sequence reads: CSASSDSSYEQYF. The CDR3 nucleotides are TGCAGTGCTAGTAGTGACAGCTCCTACGAGCAGTACTTC.

For this clonotype: This may arise from a read error, as a much more abundant clone is one base away. V is TRBV7-3 and J is TRBJ1-6; D unresolved. The V end was cut by 1 base, the J end by 11 bases, with 3 bases between. CDR3 length: 11 amino acids. CDR1 is SGHTA, CDR2 FQGTGA, per germline. The CDR3 is CASSLRAPLHF. CDR3 nucleotide sequence: TGTGCCAGCAGCTTAAGGGCACCCCTCCACTTT. The full variable domain, completed using reference TRBV7-3 and TRBJ1-6, is GAGVSQTPSNKVTEKGKYVELRCDPISGHTALYWYRQSLGQGPEFLIYFQGTGAADDSGLPNDRFFAVRPEGSVSTLKIQRTERGDSAVYLCASSLRAPLHFGNGTRLTVT.

Points on this clonotype: A read error may account for a junction end that differs from germline. This chain connects TRBV15 to TRBJ1-6; no clear D. The CDR3 contains 15 residues. Germline V CDR1 and CDR2: LNHNV, YYDKDF (reference sequence). In DNA, the CDR3 is TGTGCCACCAGCAGAGGGCGGCAGGCTCTTTCATCCCTCCACTTT. Its protein product is CATSRGRQALSSLHF. Using reference TRBV15 and TRBJ1-6 for the parts outside the CDR3, the full variable domain is DAMVIQNPRYQVTQFGKPVTLSCSQTLNHNVMYWYQQKSSQAPKLLFHYYDKDFNNEADTPDNFQSRRPNTSFCFLDIRSPGLGDTAMYLCATSRGRQALSSLHFGNGTRLTVT.

This clonotype occurred a few times. The V gene is TRBV6-5, the J gene TRBJ2-2; D possibly corresponds to TRBD1 (5 bases). The CDR3 contains 15 residues. The ends were cut back, 0 bases at V and 7 bases at J, with 12 bases in the middle. CDR1 is MNHEY and CDR2 is SVGAGI in the germline V gene. In DNA form, the CDR3 reads TGTGCCAGCAGTTACTCGACAGCTACCTTCGGGGAGCTGTTTTTT. Translated, it gives CASSYSTATFGELFF.

The chain links TRBV30 to TRBJ2-7, with TRBD1 identical over 9 bases. Losses at the gene ends were 5 bases for V and 5 bases for J; bases not matched to a gene: 10. This CDR3 region has 14 residues. Germline V gene sequence: CDR1 GTSNPN, CDR2 SVGIG (reference sequence). The DNA for the CDR3 is TGTGCCTGGCTTGGACAGGGGAGTTCGAACGAGCAGTACTTC. This translates into CAWLGQGSSNEQYF.

The chain links TRBV12-3 or TRBV12-4 to TRBJ2-7, with D perhaps matching TRBD2 (6 bases). V lost 7 bases and J 5 bases, leaving 18 bases between the germline ends. This CDR3 contains 14 residues. The CDR3: CASTFPGLRNEQYF. The DNA of the CDR3 is TGTGCCAGCACTTTTCCCGGACTACGGAACGAGCAGTACTTC.

This clonotype came up many times. The gene calls are TRBV29-1 and TRBJ1-1; D is uncertain. The CDR3 has 13 amino acids. Germline V gives CDR1 SQVTM, CDR2 ANQGSEA. Trimming took 2 bases from V and 4 from J, leaving 11 bases between them. CDR3: CSVERERGTEAFF. The CDR3 nucleotides read TGCAGCGTTGAAAGGGAGCGGGGCACTGAAGCTTTCTTT.

The genes are TRBV25-1 and TRBJ2-4; D possibly corresponds to TRBD1 (5 bases). CDR3 length: 14 amino acids. Germline V lookup: CDR1 MGHDK, CDR2 SYGVNS. Deletions cut 6 bases from V and 7 bases from J, with 16 bases between. CDR3 nucleotide sequence: TGTGCCAGCAGCACCATGAGTGGGGCGAACATTCAGTACTTC. This codes for CASSTMSGANIQYF. Full variable domain (missing parts from reference TRBV25-1 and TRBJ2-4): EADIYQTPRYLVIGTGKKITLECSQTMGHDKMYWYQQDPGMELHLIHYSYGVNSTEKGDLSSESTVSRIRTEHFPLTLESARPSHTSQYLCASSTMSGANIQYFGAGTRLSVL.

There are many counts of this clonotype. This rearrangement joins TRBV9 to TRBJ1-2; D is uncertain. Trimming left V 0 bases short and J 7 bases short, with 10 bases between. This CDR3 contains 13 residues. Germline V CDR1 and CDR2: SGDLS, YYNGEE. The CDR3 DNA follows: TGTGCCAGCAGCGTAGGGCGGGCAACTGGCTACACCTTC. Translating it yields CASSVGRATGYTF.

This clonotype was seen many times. J is TRBJ1-2 and V is TRBV7-9, with TRBD1 as a possible D gene (6 bases). The V end lost 0 bases, the J end lost 8 bases, and 10 bases lay between the germline ends. Germline-derived CDR1 and CDR2 are SEHNR and FQNEAQ (reference sequence). The CDR3 is made up of 13 amino acids. The chain's CDR3 is CASSLAEQGGYTF. The DNA for the CDR3 is TGTGCCAGCAGCTTAGCGGAGCAGGGGGGCTACACCTTC.

To note about this clonotype: The missing conserved phenylalanine or tryptophan at the end of this CDR3 makes a read error likely. The limits of the CDR3 on the DNA are not certain, so only TCRdb's listed CDR3 is given. The CDR3 reads CASSSPGGV. V usage is TRBV12-3 or TRBV12-4 and J usage is TRBJ1-6; the table's D call TRBD1 went unverified against the DNA. The CDR3 contains 9 residues when both ends are counted.

The V and J genes are TRBV10-3 and TRBJ2-2; no definite D call. This CDR3 comprises 15 residues. Germline V gene lookup returns CDR1 ENHRY and CDR2 SYGVKD. V was clipped by 4 bases and J by 4 bases, with 13 bases between them. The CDR3: CAISASQWATGELFF. DNA of the CDR3: TGTGCCATCAGTGCATCCCAGTGGGCCACCGGGGAGCTGTTTTTT.

This clonotype has ten or more counts. The rearrangement uses TRBV2 and TRBJ2-7; TRBD2 aligns across 13 bases. J lost 1 base, V lost 3 bases, and 6 bases had no gene match. The CDR3 has 17 amino acids. Per germline, CDR1 SNHLY and CDR2 FYNNEI. The CDR3: CASSENTSGRESYEQYF. CDR3 DNA: TGTGCCAGCAGTGAGAATACTAGCGGGAGGGAATCCTACGAGCAGTACTTC.